This entry concerns a single TCR beta chain. The protocol was immunoSEQ multiplex PCR, while the TCRdb copy is restricted to in-frame clones and leaves out a portion. In the table there are 80,000 to 100,000 clones, 70% to 80% of which are singletons. The data stem from a study of blood T cell repertoires in COVID-19. The wider study: The cDNA or gDNA used as material had been derived from T cells, B-cell-depleted T cells, or PBMCs.

Germline-derived CDR1 and CDR2 are LNHDA and SQIVND (reference sequence). V gave up 1 base and J gave up 6 bases; unmatched junction bases: 5. This CDR3 is built from 15 residues. This receptor was taken from a man aged 70 or older with acute or convalescent COVID-19. The chain employs TRBV19 and TRBJ1-5; the match to TRBD1 covers 8 bases. The source material was peripheral blood. For the CDR3, the DNA is TGTGCCAGTAGTATAGCGCAACAGGGGGTTCAGCCCCAGCATTTT. Its protein is CASSIAQQGVQPQHF.